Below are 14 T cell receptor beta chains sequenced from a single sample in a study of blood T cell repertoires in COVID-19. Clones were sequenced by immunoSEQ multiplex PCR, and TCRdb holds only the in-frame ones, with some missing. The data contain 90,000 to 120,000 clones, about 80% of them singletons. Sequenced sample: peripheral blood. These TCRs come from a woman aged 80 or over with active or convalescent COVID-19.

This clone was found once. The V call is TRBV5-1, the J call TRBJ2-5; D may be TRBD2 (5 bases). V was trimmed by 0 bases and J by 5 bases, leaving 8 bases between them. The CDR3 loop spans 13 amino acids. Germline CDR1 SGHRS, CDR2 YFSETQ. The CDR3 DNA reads TGCGCCAGCAGCTTGGCCCAGCGGGAGACCCAGTACTTC. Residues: CASSLAQRETQYF.

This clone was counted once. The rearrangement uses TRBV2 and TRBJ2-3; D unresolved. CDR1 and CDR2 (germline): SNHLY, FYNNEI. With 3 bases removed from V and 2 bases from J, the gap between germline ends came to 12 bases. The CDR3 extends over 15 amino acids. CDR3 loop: CASSDPRPTTDTQYF. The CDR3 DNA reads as TGTGCCAGCAGTGACCCTAGGCCCACCACAGATACGCAGTATTTT.

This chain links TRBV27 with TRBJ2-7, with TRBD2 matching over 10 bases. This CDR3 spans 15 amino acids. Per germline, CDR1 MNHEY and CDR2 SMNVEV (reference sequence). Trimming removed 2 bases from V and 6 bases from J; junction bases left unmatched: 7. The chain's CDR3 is CASSLSLAGAFEQYF. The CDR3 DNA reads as TGTGCCAGCAGTTTAAGTCTAGCGGGAGCGTTCGAGCAGTACTTC.

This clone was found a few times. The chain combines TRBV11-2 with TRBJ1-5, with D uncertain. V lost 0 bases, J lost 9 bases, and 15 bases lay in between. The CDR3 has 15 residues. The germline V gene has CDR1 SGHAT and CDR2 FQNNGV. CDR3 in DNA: TGTGCCAGCAGCTTAGATGGCAGGCCCGATGTGCCCCAGCATTTT. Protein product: CASSLDGRPDVPQHF.

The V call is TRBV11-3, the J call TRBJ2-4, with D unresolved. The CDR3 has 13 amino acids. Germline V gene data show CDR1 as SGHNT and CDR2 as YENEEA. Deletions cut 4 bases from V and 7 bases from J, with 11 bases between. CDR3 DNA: TGTGCCAGCAGCTCGCCCGCGTACAACATTCAGTACTTC. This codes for CASSSPAYNIQYF.

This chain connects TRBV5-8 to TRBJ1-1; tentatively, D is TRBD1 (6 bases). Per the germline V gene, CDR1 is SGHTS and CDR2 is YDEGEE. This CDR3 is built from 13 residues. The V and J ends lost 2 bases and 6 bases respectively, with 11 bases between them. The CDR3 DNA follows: TGTGCCAGCAGCTTTAACAGGGTAGCTGAAGCTTTCTTT. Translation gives CASSFNRVAEAFF.

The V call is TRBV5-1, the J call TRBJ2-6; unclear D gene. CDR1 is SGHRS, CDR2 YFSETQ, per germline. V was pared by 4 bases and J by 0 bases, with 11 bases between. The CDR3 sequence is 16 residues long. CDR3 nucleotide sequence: TGCGCCAGCAGCGAAAAAACGGGCTCTGGGGCCAACGTCCTGACTTTC. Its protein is CASSEKTGSGANVLTF.

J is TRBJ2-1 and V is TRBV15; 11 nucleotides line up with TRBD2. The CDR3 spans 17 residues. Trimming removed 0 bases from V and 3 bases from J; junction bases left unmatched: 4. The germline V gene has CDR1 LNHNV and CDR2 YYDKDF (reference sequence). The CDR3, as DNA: TGTGCCACCAGCAGAGATAGCGGGAGGGGTGGCTACAATGAGCAGTTCTTC. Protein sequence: CATSRDSGRGGYNEQFF.

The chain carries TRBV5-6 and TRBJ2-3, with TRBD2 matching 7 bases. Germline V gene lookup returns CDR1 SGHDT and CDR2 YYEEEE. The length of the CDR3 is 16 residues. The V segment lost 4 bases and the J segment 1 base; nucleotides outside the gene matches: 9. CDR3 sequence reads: CASSPPGGRGTDTQYF. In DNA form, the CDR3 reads TGTGCCAGCAGCCCACCGGGGGGTCGGGGCACAGATACGCAGTATTTT.

The CDR3 protein is CASSSGASGGLYF. The CDR3 DNA reads as TGTGCCAGCAGCTCAGGCGCTAGCGGGGGTCTGTACTTC. The chain has TRBV11-2 and TRBJ2-5, with 10 nucleotides matching TRBD2. CDR1 and CDR2 from the germline V gene are SGHAT and FQNNGV. V shed 4 bases and J 13 bases; nucleotides not matched to a gene: 9. CDR3 size: 13 residues.

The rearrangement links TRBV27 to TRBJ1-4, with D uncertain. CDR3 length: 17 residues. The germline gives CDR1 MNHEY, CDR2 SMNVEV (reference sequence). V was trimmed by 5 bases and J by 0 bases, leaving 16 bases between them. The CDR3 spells CASSRYPFGATNEKLFF. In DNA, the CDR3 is TGTGCCAGCAGTAGATACCCGTTTGGAGCAACTAATGAAAAACTGTTTTTT.

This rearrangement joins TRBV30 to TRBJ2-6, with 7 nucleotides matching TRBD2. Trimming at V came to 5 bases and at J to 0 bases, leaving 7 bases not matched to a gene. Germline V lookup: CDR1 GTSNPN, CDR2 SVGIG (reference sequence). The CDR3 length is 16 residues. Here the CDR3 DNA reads TGTGCCTGGGGGAGGGTGATTGGCTCTGGGGCCAACGTCCTGACTTTC. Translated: CAWGRVIGSGANVLTF.

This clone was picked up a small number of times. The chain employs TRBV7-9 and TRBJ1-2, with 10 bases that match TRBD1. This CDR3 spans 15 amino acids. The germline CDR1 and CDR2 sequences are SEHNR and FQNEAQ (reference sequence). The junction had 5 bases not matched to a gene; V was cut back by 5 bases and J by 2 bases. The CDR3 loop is CASSRGQGGNYGYTF. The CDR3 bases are TGTGCCAGCAGCCGAGGACAGGGGGGAAACTATGGCTACACCTTC.

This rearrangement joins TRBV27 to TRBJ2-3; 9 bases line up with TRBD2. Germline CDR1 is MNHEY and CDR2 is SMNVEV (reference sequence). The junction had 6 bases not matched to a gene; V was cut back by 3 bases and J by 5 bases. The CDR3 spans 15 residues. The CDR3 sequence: CASSFSGRRGDTQYF. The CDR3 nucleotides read TGTGCCAGCAGTTTTAGCGGGAGACGGGGAGATACGCAGTATTTT.